This TCR beta chain stems from a study of blood T cell repertoires in COVID-19. The repertoire was sequenced with immunoSEQ multiplex PCR; TCRdb's copy has only in-frame clones and lacks some. The table lists around 210,000 clones, 88% of them singletons. The clonotype originates from a young man with active or convalescent COVID-19. The specimen sequenced was peripheral blood.

The CDR3 protein is CASSMEITGNTIYF. CDR3 sequence (DNA): TGTGCCAGTAGTATGGAGATAACTGGAAACACCATATATTTT. V is TRBV19 and J is TRBJ1-3; D gene uncertain. CDR1 is LNHDA and CDR2 is SQIVND in the germline V gene (reference sequence). V was cut by 3 bases and J by 2 bases, with 8 bases left in between. The CDR3 runs 14 residues. Supplemented by reference TRBV19 and TRBJ1-3, the full variable domain reads DGGITQSPKYLFRKEGQNVTLSCEQNLNHDAMYWYRQDPGQGLRLIYYSQIVNDFQKGDIAEGYSVSREKKESFPLTVTSAQKNPTAFYLCASSMEITGNTIYFGEGSWLTVV.